The rows below give T cell receptor beta chains drawn from one sample of a study of cytomegalovirus exposure and HLA in healthy donors. Data came from immunoSEQ multiplex PCR; TCRdb stores just in-frame clones and leaves some out. Of roughly 130,000 clones listed, roughly 90% are singletons. Sequencing was done on a sample of PBMCs. Receptor source: a man aged 25 to 40 in good health and CMV-seronegative. Each CDR3 is given with its conserved first and last residue. A D gene is named only where the DNA matches it firmly. Clone size, where shown, is once, few, many, or a class for clones that have expanded.

clone size: .; V gene: TRBV2; CDR3 length: 14; J gene: TRBJ2-5; D gene: TRBD1; CDR3 DNA: TGTGCCAGCAGTGCACAGGGGGCTAGGGAGACCCAGTACTTC; CDR3 protein: CASSAQGARETQYF
clone size: .; V gene: TRBV18; CDR3 length: 12; J gene: TRBJ1-5; D gene: .; CDR3 DNA: TGTGCCAGCTCGCGCCTAAATCAGCCCCAGCATTTT; CDR3 protein: CASSRLNQPQHF
clone size: once; V gene: TRBV4-3; CDR3 length: 19; J gene: TRBJ2-2; D gene: TRBD1; CDR3 DNA: TGCGCCAGCAGCCAAGAACGGGTGGGGAGACAGGGGAACACCGGGGAGCTGTTTTTT; CDR3 protein: CASSQERVGRQGNTGELFF
clone size: .; V gene: TRBV19; CDR3 length: 15; J gene: TRBJ2-3; D gene: .; CDR3 DNA: TGTGCCAGTAGTCCGGAAATTGCGGCTACAGATACGCAGTATTTT; CDR3 protein: CASSPEIAATDTQYF
clone size: .; V gene: TRBV9; CDR3 length: 16; J gene: TRBJ1-1; D gene: .; CDR3 DNA: TGTGCCAGCAACCTAGACAGCAACCTCCGACATAGTGAAGCTTTCTTT; CDR3 protein: CASNLDSNLRHSEAFF
clone size: .; V gene: TRBV7-7; CDR3 length: 13; J gene: TRBJ2-7; D gene: .; CDR3 DNA: TGTGCCAGCAGCTTAGCCAGGGGTTACGAGCAGTACTTC; CDR3 protein: CASSLARGYEQYF
clone size: .; V gene: TRBV10-3; CDR3 length: 15; J gene: TRBJ2-5; D gene: TRBD2; CDR3 DNA: TGTGCCACCGGGACTAGCGGGTCAATACAAGAGACCCAGTACTTC; CDR3 protein: CATGTSGSIQETQYF
clone size: once; V gene: TRBV5-1; CDR3 length: 16; J gene: TRBJ2-3; D gene: TRBD2; CDR3 DNA: TGCGCCAGCAGCTCTGGACTAGCGGGGCAGGGGGATACGCAGTATTTT; CDR3 protein: CASSSGLAGQGDTQYF
clone size: .; V gene: TRBV7-9; CDR3 length: 14; J gene: TRBJ2-1; D gene: TRBD2; CDR3 DNA: TGTGCCAGCAGCAATACCGGGACTAGTAATGAGCAGTTCTTC; CDR3 protein: CASSNTGTSNEQFF
clone size: few; V gene: TRBV18; CDR3 length: 13; J gene: TRBJ2-7; D gene: .; CDR3 DNA: TGTGCCAGCTCACCAACGGTTTCCTACGAGCAGTACTTC; CDR3 protein: CASSPTVSYEQYF
clone size: .; V gene: TRBV7-8; CDR3 length: 15; J gene: TRBJ2-7; D gene: TRBD2; CDR3 DNA: TGTGCCAGCAGCTTAGAAACGGGAGGCCCCTGGGAGCAGTACTTC; CDR3 protein: CASSLETGGPWEQYF
clone size: .; V gene: TRBV30; CDR3 length: 14; J gene: TRBJ1-4; D gene: .; CDR3 DNA: TGTGCCTGGAGACCCCCAGGGCCAAATGAAAAACTGTTTTTT; CDR3 protein: CAWRPPGPNEKLFF
clone size: .; V gene: TRBV9; CDR3 length: 15; J gene: TRBJ1-3; D gene: .; CDR3 DNA: TGTGCCAGCAGCGTAGCTGCGTTCTCTGGAAACACCATATATTTT; CDR3 protein: CASSVAAFSGNTIYF
clone size: .; V gene: TRBV13; CDR3 length: 14; J gene: TRBJ2-5; D gene: .; CDR3 DNA: TGTGCCAGCAGCTTATCGCGCCCGGGGGAGACCCAGTACTTC; CDR3 protein: CASSLSRPGETQYF
clone size: .; V gene: TRBV19; CDR3 length: 14; J gene: TRBJ2-7; D gene: TRBD2; CDR3 DNA: TGTGCCAGTAGTATCGGGCTAGCGGGATTCGAGCAGTACTTC; CDR3 protein: CASSIGLAGFEQYF
clone size: .; V gene: TRBV7-9; CDR3 length: 16; J gene: TRBJ2-7; D gene: TRBD1; CDR3 DNA: TGTGCCAGCAGCTTAAAAGAAGGACAGGGGCTCTACGAGCAGTACTTC; CDR3 protein: CASSLKEGQGLYEQYF
clone size: .; V gene: TRBV5-1; CDR3 length: 16; J gene: TRBJ2-2; D gene: .; CDR3 DNA: TGCGCCAGCAGCTTGGGTTACGGGTCGAACACCGGGGAGCTGTTTTTT; CDR3 protein: CASSLGYGSNTGELFF
clone size: .; V gene: TRBV7-9; CDR3 length: 15; J gene: TRBJ2-7; D gene: .; CDR3 DNA: TGTGCCAGCAGCTTAGGAGGAGGGGTGGGCTACGAGCAGTACTTC; CDR3 protein: CASSLGGGVGYEQYF
clone size: .; V gene: TRBV27; CDR3 length: 16; J gene: TRBJ2-7; D gene: TRBD1; CDR3 DNA: TGTGCCAGCAGTGTCTTTCGGACAGGGCTTCCCTACGAGCAGTACTTC; CDR3 protein: CASSVFRTGLPYEQYF
clone size: .; V gene: TRBV19; CDR3 length: 16; J gene: TRBJ2-2; D gene: TRBD1; CDR3 DNA: TGTGCCAGTAGTTGGGCCGGGACAGGGGACACCGGGGAGCTGTTTTTT; CDR3 protein: CASSWAGTGDTGELFF
clone size: .; V gene: TRBV2; CDR3 length: 15; J gene: TRBJ1-5; D gene: TRBD1; CDR3 DNA: TGTGCCAGCAGTGAGGGGACAGCCGTTAATCAGCCCCAGCATTTT; CDR3 protein: CASSEGTAVNQPQHF
clone size: .; V gene: TRBV6-6; CDR3 length: 13; J gene: TRBJ2-4; D gene: .; CDR3 DNA: TGTGCCAGCAGACACAGGGAGCAAAACATTCAGTACTTC; CDR3 protein: CASRHREQNIQYF
clone size: few; V gene: TRBV10-1; CDR3 length: 9; J gene: TRBJ1-1; D gene: .; CDR3 DNA: TGCGCCAGCAGTGCGGAAGCTTTCTTT; CDR3 protein: CASSAEAFF
clone size: .; V gene: TRBV7-9; CDR3 length: 16; J gene: TRBJ2-2; D gene: TRBD1; CDR3 DNA: TGTGCCAGCAGCCGCCGGGACAGGGGGCGGACCGGGGAGCTGTTTTTT; CDR3 protein: CASSRRDRGRTGELFF
clone size: once; V gene: TRBV9; CDR3 length: 15; J gene: TRBJ2-1; D gene: TRBD2; CDR3 DNA: TGTGCCAGCAGCGTAGTTCTAGCGGGAGGAAGTGAGCAGTTCTTC; CDR3 protein: CASSVVLAGGSEQFF
clone size: .; V gene: TRBV5-1; CDR3 length: 12; J gene: TRBJ1-1; D gene: .; CDR3 DNA: TGCGCCAGCAGCTTTAACAGGGAAGGAGCTTTCTTT; CDR3 protein: CASSFNREGAFF
clone size: .; V gene: TRBV7-2; CDR3 length: 14; J gene: TRBJ2-7; D gene: TRBD1; CDR3 DNA: TGTGCCAGCAGCTCGGGGACAGGTCTAGGCGAGCAGTACTTC; CDR3 protein: CASSSGTGLGEQYF
clone size: .; V gene: TRBV5-1; CDR3 length: 15; J gene: TRBJ1-5; D gene: TRBD1; CDR3 DNA: TGCGCCAGCAGCCTGGGACAGGGATTTAATCAGCCCCAGCATTTT; CDR3 protein: CASSLGQGFNQPQHF
clone size: few; V gene: TRBV6-4; CDR3 length: 15; J gene: TRBJ2-2; D gene: .; CDR3 DNA: TGTGCCAGCAGCTCTACCGGGATTAACACCGGGGAGCTGTTTTTT; CDR3 protein: CASSSTGINTGELFF
clone size: .; V gene: TRBV7-9; CDR3 length: 14; J gene: TRBJ2-7; D gene: TRBD1; CDR3 DNA: TGTGCCAGCTCTCAGGGGGTAAAATCCTACGAGCAGTACTTC; CDR3 protein: CASSQGVKSYEQYF
clone size: .; V gene: TRBV6-5; CDR3 length: 15; J gene: TRBJ2-7; D gene: TRBD1; CDR3 DNA: TGTGCCAGCAGTTACTCCGGACAGGGGAAATACGAGCAGTACTTC; CDR3 protein: CASSYSGQGKYEQYF
clone size: .; V gene: TRBV4-2; CDR3 length: 16; J gene: TRBJ2-1; D gene: TRBD2; CDR3 DNA: TGTGCCAGCAGCACGGCAGCGGGAGTTACCTACAATGAGCAGTTCTTC; CDR3 protein: CASSTAAGVTYNEQFF
clone size: .; V gene: TRBV18; CDR3 length: 18; J gene: TRBJ2-7; D gene: TRBD1; CDR3 DNA: TGTGCCAGCTCACCACCATCTGGGACAGGGGGACGGAGGTACGAGCAGTACTTC; CDR3 protein: CASSPPSGTGGRRYEQYF
clone size: .; V gene: TRBV11-3; CDR3 length: 12; J gene: TRBJ2-2; D gene: .; CDR3 DNA: TGTGCCAGCAGCTCTTTGACCGGGGAGCTGTTTTTT; CDR3 protein: CASSSLTGELFF
clone size: .; V gene: TRBV4-1; CDR3 length: 16; J gene: TRBJ2-5; D gene: TRBD2; CDR3 DNA: TGCGCCAGCAGCCAAGGAGCCGGGAGGATCCAAGAGACCCAGTACTTC; CDR3 protein: CASSQGAGRIQETQYF
clone size: .; V gene: TRBV12-5; CDR3 length: 14; J gene: TRBJ1-2; D gene: .; CDR3 DNA: TGTGCTAGTGGAAAAGACAGTGGGAACTATGGCTACACCTTC; CDR3 protein: CASGKDSGNYGYTF
clone size: .; V gene: TRBV18; CDR3 length: 15; J gene: TRBJ2-7; D gene: TRBD1; CDR3 DNA: TGTGCCAGCTCACAAAAGACAGGGTCTCTGGACGAGCAGTACTTC; CDR3 protein: CASSQKTGSLDEQYF
clone size: .; V gene: TRBV19; CDR3 length: 15; J gene: TRBJ2-1; D gene: TRBD2; CDR3 DNA: TGTGCCAGTAGGGCACTAGCGGGATCCTACAATGAGCAGTTCTTC; CDR3 protein: CASRALAGSYNEQFF
clone size: .; V gene: TRBV5-4; CDR3 length: 14; J gene: TRBJ2-7; D gene: .; CDR3 DNA: TGTGCCAGCAGCCAAACGACAGGATTTGGCGAGCAGTACTTC; CDR3 protein: CASSQTTGFGEQYF
clone size: .; V gene: TRBV27; CDR3 length: 15; J gene: TRBJ2-7; D gene: .; CDR3 DNA: TGTGCCAGCAGTATAAGGGAGGCCCTTTACTACGAGCAGTACTTC; CDR3 protein: CASSIREALYYEQYF
clone size: .; V gene: TRBV27; CDR3 length: 16; J gene: TRBJ2-7; D gene: TRBD1; CDR3 DNA: TGTGCCAGCAGTCCTATCACGGCCGGGACAGGGAGGGAGCAGTACTTC; CDR3 protein: CASSPITAGTGREQYF
clone size: .; V gene: TRBV6-1; CDR3 length: 15; J gene: TRBJ2-7; D gene: .; CDR3 DNA: TGTGCCAGCAGTCGTGAGGGGACTCAAGCCTACGAGCAGTACTTC; CDR3 protein: CASSREGTQAYEQYF
clone size: .; V gene: TRBV7-9; CDR3 length: 13; J gene: TRBJ1-5; D gene: .; CDR3 DNA: TGTGCCAGCAGCCCGGGGATCAATCAGCCCCAGCATTTT; CDR3 protein: CASSPGINQPQHF
clone size: .; V gene: TRBV5-4; CDR3 length: 15; J gene: TRBJ2-7; D gene: TRBD1; CDR3 DNA: TGTGCCAGCAGACCCACCTGGGACAGGGTGGGAGAGCAGTACTTC; CDR3 protein: CASRPTWDRVGEQYF
clone size: .; V gene: TRBV11-2; CDR3 length: 16; J gene: TRBJ1-2; D gene: TRBD1; CDR3 DNA: TGTGCCAGCAGCCTCAACCCGGGGACAGCTAACTATGGCTACACCTTC; CDR3 protein: CASSLNPGTANYGYTF
clone size: .; V gene: TRBV19; CDR3 length: 16; J gene: TRBJ1-5; D gene: .; CDR3 DNA: TGTGCCAGTAGTATCATTCTCGGGGGAAGCAATCAGCCCCAGCATTTT; CDR3 protein: CASSIILGGSNQPQHF
clone size: .; V gene: TRBV6-5; CDR3 length: 12; J gene: TRBJ2-1; D gene: TRBD2; CDR3 DNA: TGTGCCAGCAGATCGACTAGCGGGAGACCGTTCTTC; CDR3 protein: CASRSTSGRPFF
clone size: .; V gene: TRBV11-2; CDR3 length: 16; J gene: TRBJ1-4; D gene: .; CDR3 DNA: TGTGCCAGCAGCCCCGCAAGGGGGACAACTAATGAAAAACTGTTTTTT; CDR3 protein: CASSPARGTTNEKLFF
clone size: .; V gene: TRBV6-4; CDR3 length: 16; J gene: TRBJ2-1; D gene: TRBD1; CDR3 DNA: TGTGCCAGCAGCAGATTTACAGGGGGTGAGGTCAATGAGCAGTTCTTC; CDR3 protein: CASSRFTGGEVNEQFF
clone size: .; V gene: TRBV5-1; CDR3 length: 13; J gene: TRBJ1-1; D gene: .; CDR3 DNA: TGCGCCAGCAGCTTTTTAGTGAACACTGAAGCTTTCTTT; CDR3 protein: CASSFLVNTEAFF
clone size: .; V gene: TRBV18; CDR3 length: 13; J gene: TRBJ2-7; D gene: TRBD2; CDR3 DNA: TGTGCCAGCTCACCGGGGGGGAGCTACGAGCAGTACTTC; CDR3 protein: CASSPGGSYEQYF
clone size: .; V gene: TRBV7-2; CDR3 length: 15; J gene: TRBJ2-4; D gene: .; CDR3 DNA: TGTGCCAGCAGCTTTATAGCTGCGGCCAAAAACATTCAGTACTTC; CDR3 protein: CASSFIAAAKNIQYF
clone size: .; V gene: TRBV5-1; CDR3 length: 15; J gene: TRBJ2-5; D gene: TRBD2; CDR3 DNA: TGCGCCAGCAGCACGAGCGGGGACCTCCCGGAGACCCAGTACTTC; CDR3 protein: CASSTSGDLPETQYF
clone size: few; V gene: TRBV14; CDR3 length: 15; J gene: TRBJ1-6; D gene: .; CDR3 DNA: TGTGCCAGCAGCCATAGGTGGGCCGCGAATTCACCCCTCCACTTT; CDR3 protein: CASSHRWAANSPLHF
clone size: .; V gene: TRBV12-5; CDR3 length: 13; J gene: TRBJ1-2; D gene: .; CDR3 DNA: TGTGCTAGTGGCCAACAGGGCAACTATGGCTACACCTTC; CDR3 protein: CASGQQGNYGYTF
clone size: .; V gene: TRBV5-1; CDR3 length: 18; J gene: TRBJ2-5; D gene: TRBD2; CDR3 DNA: TGCGCCAGCAGCTTGGGTCCGGGACTAGCGAGTTACCAAGAGACCCAGTACTTC; CDR3 protein: CASSLGPGLASYQETQYF
clone size: once; V gene: TRBV5-1; CDR3 length: 15; J gene: TRBJ2-2; D gene: .; CDR3 DNA: TGCGCCAGCAGCCAGACAGTTGCGAACACCGGGGAGCTGTTTTTT; CDR3 protein: CASSQTVANTGELFF